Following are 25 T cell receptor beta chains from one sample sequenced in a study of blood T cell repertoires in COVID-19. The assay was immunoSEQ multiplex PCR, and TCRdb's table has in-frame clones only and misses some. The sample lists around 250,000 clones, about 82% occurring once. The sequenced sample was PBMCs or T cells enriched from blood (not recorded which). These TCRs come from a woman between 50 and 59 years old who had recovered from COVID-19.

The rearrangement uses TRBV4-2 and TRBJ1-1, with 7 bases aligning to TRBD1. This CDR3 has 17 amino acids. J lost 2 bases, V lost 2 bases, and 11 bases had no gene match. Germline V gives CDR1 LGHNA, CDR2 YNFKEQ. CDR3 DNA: TGTGCCAGCAGCCAACCCTCGGCGGGACAGACTAACACTGAAGCTTTCTTT. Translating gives CASSQPSAGQTNTEAFF.

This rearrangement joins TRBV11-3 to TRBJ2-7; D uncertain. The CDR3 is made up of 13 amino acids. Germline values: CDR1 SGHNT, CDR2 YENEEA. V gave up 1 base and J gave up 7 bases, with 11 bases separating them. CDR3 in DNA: TGTGCCAGCAGCTTAGGTATCAGGCAAGAGCAGTACTTC. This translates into CASSLGIRQEQYF. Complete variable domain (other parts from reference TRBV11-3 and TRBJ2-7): EAGVVQSPRYKIIEKKQPVAFWCNPISGHNTLYWYLQNLGQGPELLIRYENEEAVDDSQLPKDRFSAERLKGVDSTLKIQPAELGDSAVYLCASSLGIRQEQYFGPGTRLTVT.

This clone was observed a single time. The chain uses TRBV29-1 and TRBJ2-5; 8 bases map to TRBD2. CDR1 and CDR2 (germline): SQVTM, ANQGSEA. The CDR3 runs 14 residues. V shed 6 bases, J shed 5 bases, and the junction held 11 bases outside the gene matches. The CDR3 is CSVGTGTSLETQYF. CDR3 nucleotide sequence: TGCAGCGTGGGGACCGGGACTAGTTTGGAGACCCAGTACTTC. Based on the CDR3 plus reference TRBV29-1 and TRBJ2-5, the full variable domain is SAVISQKPSRDICQRGTSLTIQCQVDSQVTMMFWYRQQPGQSLTLIATANQGSEATYESGFVIDKFPISRPNLTFSTLTVSNMSPEDSSIYLCSVGTGTSLETQYFGPGTRLLVL.

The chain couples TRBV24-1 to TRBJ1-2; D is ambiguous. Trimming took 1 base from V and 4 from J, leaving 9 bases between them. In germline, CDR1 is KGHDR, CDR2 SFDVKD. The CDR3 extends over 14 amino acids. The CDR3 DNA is TGTGCCACCAGTGATTTTCCGGGTTCCTATGGCTACACCTTC. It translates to CATSDFPGSYGYTF.

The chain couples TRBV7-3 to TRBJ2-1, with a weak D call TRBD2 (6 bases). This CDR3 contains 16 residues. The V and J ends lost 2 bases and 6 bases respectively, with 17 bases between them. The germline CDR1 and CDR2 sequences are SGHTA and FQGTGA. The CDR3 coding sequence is TGTGCCAGCAGCTTAGGGGAAGGGACTGCATTCAATGAGCAGTTCTTC. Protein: CASSLGEGTAFNEQFF.

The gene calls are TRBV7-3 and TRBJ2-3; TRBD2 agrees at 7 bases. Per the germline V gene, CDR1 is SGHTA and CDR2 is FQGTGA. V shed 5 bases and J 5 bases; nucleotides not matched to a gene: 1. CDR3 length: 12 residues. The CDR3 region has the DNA TGTGCCAGCAGCCCGGGGGGAGATACGCAGTATTTT. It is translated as CASSPGGDTQYF.

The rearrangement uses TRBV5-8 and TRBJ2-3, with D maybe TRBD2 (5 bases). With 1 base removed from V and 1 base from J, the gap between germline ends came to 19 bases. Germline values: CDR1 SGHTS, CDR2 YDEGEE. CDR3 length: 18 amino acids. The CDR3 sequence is CASSLMLSSRGRTDTQYF. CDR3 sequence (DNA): TGTGCCAGCAGCTTGATGTTAAGCTCCCGGGGTCGCACAGATACGCAGTATTTT. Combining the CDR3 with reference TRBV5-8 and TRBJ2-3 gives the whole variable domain EAGVTQSPTHLIKTRGQQATLRCSPISGHTSVYWYQQALGLGLQFLLWYDEGEERNRGNFPPRFSGRQFPNYSSELNVNALELEDSALYLCASSLMLSSRGRTDTQYFGPGTRLTVL.

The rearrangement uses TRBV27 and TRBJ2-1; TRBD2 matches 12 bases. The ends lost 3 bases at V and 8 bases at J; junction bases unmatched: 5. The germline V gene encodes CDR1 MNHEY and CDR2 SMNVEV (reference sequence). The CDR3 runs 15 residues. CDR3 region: CASSFVLAGGYEQFF. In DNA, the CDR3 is TGTGCCAGCAGTTTCGTACTAGCGGGAGGCTATGAGCAGTTCTTC.

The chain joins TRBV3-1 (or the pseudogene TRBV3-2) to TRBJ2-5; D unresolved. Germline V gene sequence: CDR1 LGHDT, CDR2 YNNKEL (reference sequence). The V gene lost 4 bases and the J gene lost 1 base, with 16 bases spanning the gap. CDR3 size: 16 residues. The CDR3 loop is CASSRPSVGLQETQYF. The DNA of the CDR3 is TGTGCCAGCAGCCGCCCCTCGGTGGGCCTCCAAGAGACCCAGTACTTC.

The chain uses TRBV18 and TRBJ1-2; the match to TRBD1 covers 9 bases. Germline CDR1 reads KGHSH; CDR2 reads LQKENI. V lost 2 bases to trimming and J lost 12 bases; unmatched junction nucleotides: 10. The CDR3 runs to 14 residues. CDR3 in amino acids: CASSPDRNRGLDTF. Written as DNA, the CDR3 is TGTGCCAGCTCACCAGATAGAAACAGGGGGCTCGACACCTTC.

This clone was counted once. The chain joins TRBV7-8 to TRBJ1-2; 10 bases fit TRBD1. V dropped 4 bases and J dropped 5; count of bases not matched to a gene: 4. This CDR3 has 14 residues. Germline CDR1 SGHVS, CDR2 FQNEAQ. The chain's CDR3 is CASSSTGGRYGYTF. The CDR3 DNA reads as TGTGCCAGCAGCTCGACAGGGGGCCGGTATGGCTACACCTTC. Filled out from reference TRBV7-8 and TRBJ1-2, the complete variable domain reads GAGVSQSPRYKVAKRGQDVALRCDPISGHVSLFWYQQALGQGPEFLTYFQNEAQLDKSGLPSDRFFAERPEGSVSTLKIQRTQQEDSAVYLCASSSTGGRYGYTFGSGTRLTVV.

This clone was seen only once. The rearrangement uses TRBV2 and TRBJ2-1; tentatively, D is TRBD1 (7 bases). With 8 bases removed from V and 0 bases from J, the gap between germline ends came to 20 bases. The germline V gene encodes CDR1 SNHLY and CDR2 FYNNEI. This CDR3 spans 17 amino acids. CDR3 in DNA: TGTGCCAGCGCACGGAGGGGGCTAGCGAACTCCTACAATGAGCAGTTCTTC. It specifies CASARRGLANSYNEQFF.

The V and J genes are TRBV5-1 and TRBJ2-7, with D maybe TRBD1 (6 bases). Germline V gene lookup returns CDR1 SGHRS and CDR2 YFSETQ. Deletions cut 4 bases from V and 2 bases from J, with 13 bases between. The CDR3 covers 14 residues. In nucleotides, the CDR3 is TGCGCCAGCAGCCACGGGACAAATACCTACGAGCAGTACTTC. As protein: CASSHGTNTYEQYF.

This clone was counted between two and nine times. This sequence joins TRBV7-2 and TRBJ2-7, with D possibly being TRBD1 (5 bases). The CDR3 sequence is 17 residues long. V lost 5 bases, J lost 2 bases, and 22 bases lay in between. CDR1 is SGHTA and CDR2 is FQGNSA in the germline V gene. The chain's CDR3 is CASSAGNRRQTTYEQYF. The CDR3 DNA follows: TGTGCCAGCAGCGCAGGTAACCGGAGACAGACAACCTACGAGCAGTACTTC. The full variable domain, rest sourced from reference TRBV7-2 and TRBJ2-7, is GAGVSQSPSNKVTEKGKDVELRCDPISGHTALYWYRQSLGQGLEFLIYFQGNSAPDKSGLPSDRFSAERTGGSVSTLTIQRTQQEDSAVYLCASSAGNRRQTTYEQYFGPGTRLTVT.

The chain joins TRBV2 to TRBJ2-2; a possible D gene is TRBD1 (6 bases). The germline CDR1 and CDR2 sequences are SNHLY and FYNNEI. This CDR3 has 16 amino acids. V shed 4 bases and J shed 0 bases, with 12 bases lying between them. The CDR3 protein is CASSATGFANTGELFF. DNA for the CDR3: TGTGCCAGCAGTGCAACAGGGTTCGCGAACACCGGGGAGCTGTTTTTT.

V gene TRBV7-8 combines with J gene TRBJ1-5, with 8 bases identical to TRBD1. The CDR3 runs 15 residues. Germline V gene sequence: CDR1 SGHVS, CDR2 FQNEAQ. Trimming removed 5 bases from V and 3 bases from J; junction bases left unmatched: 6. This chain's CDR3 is CASSPGTGLNQPQHF. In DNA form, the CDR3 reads TGTGCCAGCAGCCCGGGGACAGGCCTCAATCAGCCCCAGCATTTT.

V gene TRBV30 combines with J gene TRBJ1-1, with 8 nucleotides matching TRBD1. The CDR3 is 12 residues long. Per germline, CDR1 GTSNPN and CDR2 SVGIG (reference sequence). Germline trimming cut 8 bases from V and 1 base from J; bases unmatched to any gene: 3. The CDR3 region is CAGDRGNTEAFF. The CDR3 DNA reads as TGTGCCGGCGACAGGGGGAACACTGAAGCTTTCTTT.

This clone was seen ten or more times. The CDR3 DNA is TGCGCCAGCAGCTTGTATTCTCCTAGCGGCAATGAGCAGTTCTTC. Translated: CASSLYSPSGNEQFF. The genes are TRBV5-1 and TRBJ2-1; 7 bases agree with TRBD2. Trimming took 1 base from V and 6 from J; bases not matched to a gene: 7. CDR3 length: 15 residues. Germline-derived CDR1 and CDR2 are SGHRS and YFSETQ.

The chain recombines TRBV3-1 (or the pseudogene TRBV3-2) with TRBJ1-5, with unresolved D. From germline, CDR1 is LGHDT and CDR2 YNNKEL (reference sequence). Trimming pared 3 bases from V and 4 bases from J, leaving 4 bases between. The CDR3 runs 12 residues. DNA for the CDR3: TGTGCCAGCAGCCAGCGAAATCAGCCCCAGCATTTT. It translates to CASSQRNQPQHF.

The CDR3 bases are TGTGCCAGCAGCTCGCCGGGACAGCCTTACGAGCAGTACTTC. Its translation is CASSSPGQPYEQYF. The chain uses TRBV3-1 (or the pseudogene TRBV3-2) and TRBJ2-7; TRBD1 agrees at 7 bases. The V segment lost 5 bases and the J segment 4 bases; nucleotides outside the gene matches: 8. Germline CDR1 reads LGHDT; CDR2 reads YNNKEL (reference sequence). This CDR3 has 14 amino acids.

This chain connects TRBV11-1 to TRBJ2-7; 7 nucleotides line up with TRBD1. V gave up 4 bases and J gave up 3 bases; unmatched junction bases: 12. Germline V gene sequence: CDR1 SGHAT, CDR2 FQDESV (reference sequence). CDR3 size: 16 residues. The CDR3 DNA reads TGTGCCAGCAGCTCCAAGACAGGGTCACGGTACTACGAGCAGTACTTC. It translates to CASSSKTGSRYYEQYF.

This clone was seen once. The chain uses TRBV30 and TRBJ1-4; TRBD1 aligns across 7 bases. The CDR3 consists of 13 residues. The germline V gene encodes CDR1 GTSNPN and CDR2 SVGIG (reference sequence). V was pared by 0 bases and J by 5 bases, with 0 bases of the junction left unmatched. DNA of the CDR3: TGTGCCTGGAGTGTACAGGGGAATGAAAAACTGTTTTTT. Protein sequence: CAWSVQGNEKLFF.

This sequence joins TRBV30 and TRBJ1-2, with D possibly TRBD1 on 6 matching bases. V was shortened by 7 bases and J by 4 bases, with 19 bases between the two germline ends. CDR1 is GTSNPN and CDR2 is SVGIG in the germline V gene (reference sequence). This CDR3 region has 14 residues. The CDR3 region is CASPGQSASYGYTF. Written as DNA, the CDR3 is TGTGCCTCCCCAGGACAGTCAGCGTCCTATGGCTACACCTTC. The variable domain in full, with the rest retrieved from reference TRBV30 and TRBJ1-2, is SQTIHQWPATLVQPVGSPLSLECTVEGTSNPNLYWYRQAAGRGLQLLFYSVGIGQISSEVPQNLSASRPQDRQFILSSKKLLLSDSGFYLCASPGQSASYGYTFGSGTRLTVV.

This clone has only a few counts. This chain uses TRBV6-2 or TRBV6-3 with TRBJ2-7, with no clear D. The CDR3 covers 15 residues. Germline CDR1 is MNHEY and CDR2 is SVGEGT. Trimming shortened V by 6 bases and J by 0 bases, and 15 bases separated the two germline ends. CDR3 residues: CASSHTAQSSYEQYF. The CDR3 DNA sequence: TGTGCCAGCAGCCACACAGCCCAGAGCTCCTACGAGCAGTACTTC.

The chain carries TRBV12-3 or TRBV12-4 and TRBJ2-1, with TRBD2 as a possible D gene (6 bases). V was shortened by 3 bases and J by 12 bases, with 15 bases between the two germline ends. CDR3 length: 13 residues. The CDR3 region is CASSFGRRGTQFF. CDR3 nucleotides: TGTGCCAGCAGTTTTGGCCGGCGCGGGACGCAGTTCTTC.